The next 12 T cell receptor beta chains were all read from a single sample in a study of CD8+ T cells in alopecia areata. Treatment here: oral pan-JAK inhibitor, 5-10 mg twice daily. Once RNA had been extracted, it was reverse transcribed into cDNA to act as the sequencing template. Assay: immunoSEQ multiplex PCR; the TCRdb copy retains only in-frame clones and omits some. Among approximately 210,000 clones, around 65% were seen once, and the ten largest hold 0.95% to 1.5%. The specimen comprised CD4+ T cells sorted from blood, sampled around week 46, from a patient treated with tofacitinib. The receptors stem from a human donor with alopecia areata.

This chain connects TRBV19 to TRBJ1-1; D is undetermined. V was clipped by 3 bases and J by 1 base, with 3 bases between them. The germline V gene has CDR1 LNHDA and CDR2 SQIVND (reference sequence). This CDR3 has 12 amino acids. CDR3 in DNA: TGTGCCAGTAGTATTGGGAACACTGAAGCTTTCTTT. Translated, it gives CASSIGNTEAFF.

The rearrangement uses TRBV7-8 and TRBJ2-2; 9 bases are shared with TRBD1. V was clipped by 2 bases and J by 5 bases; unmatched bases: 6. Germline V lookup: CDR1 SGHVS, CDR2 FQNEAQ. This CDR3 spans 16 amino acids. The CDR3 DNA reads TGTGCCAGCAGCTTATTAGGACAGGGGAAGACCGGGGAGCTGTTTTTT. This encodes CASSLLGQGKTGELFF.

This chain uses TRBV2 with TRBJ2-1; 7 bases are shared with TRBD1. CDR3 size: 14 residues. Trimming took 10 bases from V and 0 from J; bases not matched to a gene: 6. CDR1 is SNHLY, CDR2 FYNNEI, per germline. CDR3 residues: CAIVQGTSYNEQFF. CDR3 DNA: TGTGCCATCGTACAGGGGACCTCCTACAATGAGCAGTTCTTC.

This rearrangement joins TRBV29-1 to TRBJ1-1; maybe TRBD1 (5 bases). Trimming removed 4 bases at V and 1 base at J, with 7 bases between. The CDR3 spans 12 residues. The V gene's germline CDR1 is SQVTM and CDR2 ANQGSEA. For the CDR3, the DNA is TGCAGCGTTGTCACAGGGAACACTGAAGCTTTCTTT. Translation gives CSVVTGNTEAFF. The full variable domain, rest sourced from reference TRBV29-1 and TRBJ1-1, is SAVISQKPSRDICQRGTSLTIQCQVDSQVTMMFWYRQQPGQSLTLIATANQGSEATYESGFVIDKFPISRPNLTFSTLTVSNMSPEDSSIYLCSVVTGNTEAFFGQGTRLTVV.

The chain recombines TRBV7-2 with TRBJ2-5; perhaps TRBD1 as D (6 bases). CDR1 is SGHTA, CDR2 FQGNSA, per germline. This CDR3 spans 13 amino acids. V dropped 5 bases and J dropped 3 bases, with 10 bases sitting between them. CDR3 coding DNA: TGTGCCAGCAGCGGCAGACAGGAAGAGACCCAGTACTTC. Protein: CASSGRQEETQYF.

This clone was found a few times. J is TRBJ1-1 and V is TRBV29-1; TRBD1 is a possible D gene (5 bases). This CDR3 has 13 residues. The V and J ends lost 3 bases and 3 bases respectively, with 11 bases between them. Per the germline V gene, CDR1 is SQVTM and CDR2 is ANQGSEA. CDR3 DNA: TGCAGCGTTGATGGGACGAAGGACACTGAAGCTTTCTTT. Protein product: CSVDGTKDTEAFF.

The rearrangement joins TRBV18 to TRBJ1-1, with D perhaps TRBD1 (5 bases). The V end lost 0 bases, the J end lost 3 bases, and 14 bases lay between the germline ends. The CDR3 consists of 16 residues. Germline assignment: CDR1 KGHSH and CDR2 LQKENI. The CDR3: CASSPPWGRTDTEAFF. DNA for the CDR3: TGTGCCAGCTCACCACCCTGGGGCCGAACGGACACTGAAGCTTTCTTT.

V gene TRBV30 combines with J gene TRBJ1-2; maybe TRBD1 (6 bases). CDR1 is GTSNPN, CDR2 SVGIG, per germline (reference sequence). V gave up 4 bases and J gave up 5 bases, with 20 bases separating them. The CDR3 is made up of 15 amino acids. DNA for the CDR3: TGTGCCTGGAACGATCTCGGGGGCGCAGGTTATGGCTACACCTTC. It translates to CAWNDLGGAGYGYTF. Full variable domain (outside the CDR3, taken from reference TRBV30 and TRBJ1-2): SQTIHQWPATLVQPVGSPLSLECTVEGTSNPNLYWYRQAAGRGLQLLFYSVGIGQISSEVPQNLSASRPQDRQFILSSKKLLLSDSGFYLCAWNDLGGAGYGYTFGSGTRLTVV.

This clone has just one count. The chain couples TRBV4-1 to TRBJ2-7, with D possibly TRBD2 on 5 matching bases. CDR3 length equals 16 residues. V was pared by 3 bases and J by 2 bases, with 17 bases between. CDR1 MGHRA and CDR2 YSYEKL come from the germline V gene. The CDR3 DNA reads TGCGCCAGCAGCCAGGCGGCCTCTCTCGGGGCCTACGAGCAGTACTTC. Its translation: CASSQAASLGAYEQYF.

The chain recombines TRBV30 with TRBJ1-5, with D hard to call. Germline values: CDR1 GTSNPN, CDR2 SVGIG (reference sequence). Trimming removed 3 bases at V and 5 bases at J, with 14 bases between. The CDR3 is 14 amino acids. The CDR3 sequence is CAWSSRAHDQPQHF. CDR3 in DNA: TGTGCCTGGAGCTCAAGGGCTCATGATCAGCCCCAGCATTTT. Filled out from reference TRBV30 and TRBJ1-5, the complete variable domain reads SQTIHQWPATLVQPVGSPLSLECTVEGTSNPNLYWYRQAAGRGLQLLFYSVGIGQISSEVPQNLSASRPQDRQFILSSKKLLLSDSGFYLCAWSSRAHDQPQHFGDGTRLSIL.

The chain couples TRBV14 to TRBJ2-2, with TRBD1 identical over 10 bases. Germline V CDR1 and CDR2: SGHDN, FVKESK. The CDR3 is 14 amino acids. Trimming removed 4 bases from V and 6 bases from J; junction bases left unmatched: 2. The CDR3 DNA follows: TGTGCCAGCAGCCGACAGGGGGCTGCCGGGGAGCTGTTTTTT. Amino acids: CASSRQGAAGELFF.

The gene calls are TRBV5-1 and TRBJ2-3; 8 nucleotides agree with TRBD2. V dropped 4 bases and J dropped 2; count of bases not matched to a gene: 3. The length of the CDR3 is 14 residues. The germline CDR1 and CDR2 sequences are SGHRS and YFSETQ. CDR3 sequence reads: CASSGTSSTDTQYF. In DNA form, the CDR3 reads TGCGCCAGCAGCGGGACTAGTTCCACAGATACGCAGTATTTT.